The source of this T cell receptor beta chain is a study of human T cells and chemical hapten exposure. Study-level findings and limits: The study found that PT1 expanded TCR counts correlated positively with patch test score.

Described time point: pre-sensitization, week 0. The treatment here: therapeutic diphenylcyclopropenone sensitization with weekly scalp DPC. Comment on this clonotype: No antigen is known for it.

The CDR3 runs 14 residues. Germline CDR1 is SGHTA and CDR2 is FQGNSA. Trimming pared 3 bases from V and 1 base from J, leaving 9 bases between. One entry per CDR3 protein, called by TCRdb with MiXCR from the RACE reads. The sample holds 150,000 to 200,000 distinct CDR3 sequences, 25% to 30% seen once. The starting material was whole blood, obtained in connection with sensitization to the hapten diphenylcyclopropenone (DPC). V is TRBV7-2 and J is TRBJ1-1; D is possibly TRBD1 (5 bases). The sequence came from a woman in her twenties or thirties with alopecia areata. Some clones in this sample may be carry-over from other donors' samples. CDR3 loop: CASSLYRTNTEAFF. CDR3 coding DNA: TGTGCCAGCAGCTTGTACAGGACGAACACTGAAGCTTTCTTT.